The T cell receptor beta chain described here comes from a study of CD8 T cells in ankylosing spondylitis. This clonotype was picked up a small number of times. Its antigen remains unknown. Whole-study results and caveats: The disease-linked clones had a CD8+ phenotype and low blood frequencies. Matched ankylosing spondylitis synovial fluid reportedly contained a significantly enriched population of disease-linked clones.

V trimming: 6 bases; J trimming: 2 bases; junction bases outside the gene matches: 15. Germline-derived CDR1 and CDR2 are DFQATT and SNEGSKA (reference sequence). The CDR3 sequence is 16 residues long. By quantitative 5'-RACE with molecular barcodes, the TCR beta libraries were made. TCRdb called the 5' RACE reads again in MiXCR, with one record for every CDR3 protein. Of 200,000 to 300,000 distinct CDR3 sequences listed, roughly a third are singletons. The specimen sequenced was blood, either unsorted or a sorted T cell fraction (not recorded which). The rearrangement links TRBV20-1 to TRBJ1-1; 7 bases map to TRBD1. The clonotype comes from a male donor with ankylosing spondylitis or in good health (not recorded which). Here the CDR3 DNA reads TGCAGTGCCGATACCCCATCAGGGGGTCGAAACACTGAAGCTTTCTTT. It specifies CSADTPSGGRNTEAFF.